Shown below are 21 T cell receptor beta chains from a single sample sequenced in a study of T cell repertoires in cytomegalovirus infection. Their recognized antigens are unknown. TCRdb called the reads again in MiXCR, with one record for every CDR3 protein. Counted here are about half a million distinct CDR3 sequences, 33% occurring once; the ten biggest clones make up roughly 15%. The sample was cultured PBMCs, taken from culture after CMV antigen stimulation. Receptors were obtained from a human donor in good health (CMV status not recorded). Some clones in this sample may be carry-over from other donors' samples.

The chain is built from TRBV12-3 or TRBV12-4 and TRBJ1-1; 9 bases fit TRBD1. This CDR3 has 14 amino acids. J was trimmed by 7 bases and V by 3 bases; bases with no gene match: 6. In DNA, the CDR3 is TGTGCCAGCAGTTTGGGGGACAGGGCGGATGAAGCTTTCTTT. It encodes CASSLGDRADEAFF.

The V call is TRBV11-1, the J call TRBJ1-2; perhaps TRBD1 as D (6 bases). This CDR3 is 15 amino acids long. Germline V gene sequence: CDR1 SGHAT, CDR2 FQDESV (reference sequence). V was cut by 3 bases and J by 4 bases, with 15 bases left in between. CDR3 DNA sequence: TGTGCCAGCAGCTTTACCGACAGGTCCGGCTATGGCTACACCTTC. Protein product: CASSFTDRSGYGYTF.

V gene TRBV6-5 combines with J gene TRBJ2-3, with D possibly being TRBD2 (5 bases). Trimming pared 8 bases from V and 1 base from J, leaving 13 bases between. This CDR3 region has 14 residues. Germline V gene sequence: CDR1 MNHEY, CDR2 SVGAGI. The CDR3 sequence: CASARELGTDTQYF. The CDR3 DNA reads as TGTGCCAGCGCGAGGGAGTTGGGCACAGATACGCAGTATTTT.

This clonotype was detected a few times. The chain is built from TRBV12-3 or TRBV12-4 and TRBJ1-5, with TRBD1 matching 10 bases. V shed 6 bases and J 7 bases; nucleotides not matched to a gene: 9. The CDR3 is made up of 15 amino acids. This CDR3 is CASSRDRGPEQPQHF. In DNA form, the CDR3 reads TGTGCCAGCAGCCGGGACAGGGGTCCCGAACAGCCCCAGCATTTT.

This sequence joins TRBV5-6 and TRBJ2-5; D call uncertain. Germline V gene lookup returns CDR1 SGHDT and CDR2 YYEEEE. The CDR3 length is 13 residues. The germline V and J ends were trimmed by 2 bases and 2 bases, with 7 bases remaining between them. CDR3 DNA: TGTGCCAGCAGCTTTGCGTCTCAAGAGACCCAGTACTTC. Translation: CASSFASQETQYF.

The rearrangement uses TRBV7-9 and TRBJ2-7, with D tentatively TRBD1 (6 bases). This CDR3 spans 14 amino acids. Germline-derived CDR1 and CDR2 are SEHNR and FQNEAQ (reference sequence). Trimming pared 3 bases from V and 5 bases from J, leaving 14 bases between. The chain's CDR3 is CASSFTTQGDEQYF. CDR3 bases: TGTGCCAGCAGCTTTACCACACAGGGCGACGAGCAGTACTTC.

Ten or more counts support this clonotype. The rearrangement joins TRBV7-9 to TRBJ2-1; 7 nucleotides align to TRBD2. This CDR3 contains 16 residues. In germline, CDR1 is SEHNR, CDR2 FQNEAQ (reference sequence). The V gene end was trimmed by 5 bases and the J gene end by 0 bases; junction bases not matched to a gene: 7. The CDR3 nucleotides read TGTGCCAGCAGCCCGCTCCGCGGGAGCTCCTACAATGAGCAGTTCTTC. It specifies CASSPLRGSSYNEQFF.

The chain couples TRBV5-1 to TRBJ2-1; D gene unclear. The CDR3 length is 12 residues. Germline lookup yields CDR1 SGHRS and CDR2 YFSETQ. Deletions cut 5 bases from V and 6 bases from J, with 9 bases between. The CDR3 loop is CASRSGGNEQFF. The CDR3 DNA reads as TGCGCCAGCAGGTCTGGCGGCAATGAGCAGTTCTTC.

The chain employs TRBV11-1 and TRBJ1-1; D possibly corresponds to TRBD1 (6 bases). Germline-derived CDR1 and CDR2 are SGHAT and FQDESV (reference sequence). Trimming took off 1 base at V and 7 bases at J, with 10 bases between the two ends. This CDR3 region has 13 residues. In DNA, the CDR3 is TGTGCCAGCAGCTTAGGACAGGCTGATGAAGCTTTCTTT. It translates to CASSLGQADEAFF.

The chain is built from TRBV5-4 and TRBJ2-1, with D possibly being TRBD2 (6 bases). Germline lookup yields CDR1 SGHNT and CDR2 YYREEE (reference sequence). Trimming removed 0 bases from V and 4 bases from J, with 14 bases in between. This CDR3 is 16 amino acids long. For the CDR3, the DNA is TGTGCCAGCAGCTTGGGCGGTGCGGGAAGGTACAATGAGCAGTTCTTC. Translation gives CASSLGGAGRYNEQFF.

The rearrangement uses TRBV11-2 and TRBJ2-3; TRBD1 matches at 9 bases. Germline V gives CDR1 SGHAT, CDR2 FQNNGV. CDR3 size: 16 residues. Trimming took 4 bases from V and 4 from J; bases not matched to a gene: 9. The CDR3 nucleotides read TGTGCCAGCAGCTCCAGGACAGGGGCGTTAGCAGATACGCAGTATTTT. This gives the protein CASSSRTGALADTQYF.

The chain combines TRBV10-2 with TRBJ2-2; D is perhaps TRBD1 (5 bases). The CDR3 has 13 amino acids. The V and J ends lost 6 bases and 6 bases respectively, with 11 bases between them. Germline V gene data show CDR1 as WSHSY and CDR2 as SAAADI. CDR3 bases: TGCGCCAGCAGGGGGCACGTAGCCGGGGAGCTGTTTTTT. This translates into CASRGHVAGELFF.

The gene calls are TRBV12-3 or TRBV12-4 and TRBJ1-1; perhaps TRBD1 as D (6 bases). The CDR3 runs to 12 residues. V gave up 8 bases and J gave up 6 bases, with 13 bases separating them. The CDR3 protein is CASSVGGAEAFF. The CDR3 coding sequence is TGTGCCAGCTCGGTTGGGGGCGCTGAAGCTTTCTTT.

V usage is TRBV4-1 and J usage is TRBJ2-1, with D possibly TRBD2 on 5 matching bases. The CDR3 contains 16 residues. V was clipped by 1 base and J by 8 bases, with 18 bases between them. In germline, CDR1 is MGHRA, CDR2 YSYEKL. CDR3 DNA sequence: TGCGCCAGCAGCCAAGGGACTGCCTCGAAGATGGATGAGCAGTTCTTC. Residues: CASSQGTASKMDEQFF.

This clonotype has at least ten counts. The chain couples TRBV7-2 to TRBJ2-2; D is undetermined. Trimming pared 6 bases from V and 6 bases from J, leaving 11 bases between. The CDR3 loop spans 13 amino acids. Germline assignment: CDR1 SGHTA and CDR2 FQGNSA. The CDR3 reads CASSPVLSGELFF. The CDR3 DNA reads as TGTGCCAGCAGTCCAGTCTTATCCGGGGAGCTGTTTTTT.

V usage is TRBV20-1 and J usage is TRBJ2-5; D possibly corresponds to TRBD2 (5 bases). Germline assignment: CDR1 DFQATT and CDR2 SNEGSKA (reference sequence). The CDR3 is made up of 11 amino acids. The germline V and J ends were trimmed by 6 bases and 4 bases, with 9 bases remaining between them. This chain's CDR3 is CSARTRETQYF. For the CDR3, the DNA is TGCAGTGCGAGGACTCGAGAGACCCAGTACTTC.

In its sample, this clonotype was seen a few times. The rearrangement uses TRBV6-6 and TRBJ2-5; 9 nucleotides match TRBD1. CDR1 is MNHNY, CDR2 SVGAGI, per germline (reference sequence). With 2 bases clipped from V and 6 bases from J, the junction kept 7 bases outside the gene matches. The CDR3 has 15 amino acids. DNA of the CDR3: TGTGCCAGCAGTTACGAGGGACAGGGTGGGAAGACCCAGTACTTC. This codes for CASSYEGQGGKTQYF.

Only a few counts were recorded for this clonotype. This chain links TRBV7-2 with TRBJ2-1; D is perhaps TRBD1 or TRBD2 (7 bases each). The CDR3 has 15 amino acids. Germline V gives CDR1 SGHTA, CDR2 FQGNSA. Deletions cut 1 base from V and 8 bases from J, with 15 bases between. The CDR3 sequence: CASSLEGGGAYEQFF. The CDR3 DNA reads as TGTGCCAGCAGCTTAGAGGGAGGGGGCGCATATGAGCAGTTCTTC.

Only a few counts were recorded for this clonotype. The J gene is TRBJ2-1, the V gene TRBV7-9; 9 bases are shared with TRBD2. The CDR3 has 15 residues. CDR1 and CDR2 (germline): SEHNR, FQNEAQ (reference sequence). J gave up 5 bases and V 5 bases, and 7 bases lay outside the gene matches. This CDR3 is CASSPRLADNNEQFF. The DNA for the CDR3 is TGTGCCAGCAGCCCCCGACTAGCGGATAACAATGAGCAGTTCTTC.

The J gene is TRBJ2-5, the V gene TRBV4-1; 7 bases align to TRBD1. The CDR3 covers 16 residues. The V gene end was trimmed by 0 bases and the J gene end by 5 bases; junction bases not matched to a gene: 9. Germline V gene lookup returns CDR1 MGHRA and CDR2 YSYEKL. CDR3: CASSQEVGGLEETQYF. The CDR3 coding sequence is TGCGCCAGCAGCCAAGAGGTAGGGGGCCTCGAGGAGACCCAGTACTTC.

The V gene is TRBV7-3, the J gene TRBJ2-3; possibly TRBD1 or TRBD2 for D (5 bases each). The CDR3 covers 14 residues. Deletions cut 5 bases from V and 4 bases from J, with 13 bases between. Germline CDR1 is SGHTA and CDR2 is FQGTGA. The CDR3 sequence is CASSPPRGADTQYF. The CDR3 nucleotides read TGTGCCAGCAGCCCCCCGAGGGGCGCAGATACGCAGTATTTT. The full variable domain, completed using reference TRBV7-3 and TRBJ2-3, is GAGVSQTPSNKVTEKGKYVELRCDPISGHTALYWYRQSLGQGPEFLIYFQGTGAADDSGLPNDRFFAVRPEGSVSTLKIQRTERGDSAVYLCASSPPRGADTQYFGPGTRLTVL.